These 21 T cell receptor beta chains were all obtained from the same sample, sequenced in a study of blood T cell repertoires in COVID-19. Generated by immunoSEQ multiplex PCR, the TCRdb table keeps only in-frame clones and is missing some. The sample holds some 500,000 clones; 85% to 90% are singletons and the top ten take less than 9%. The sequenced sample consisted of peripheral blood. These receptors were obtained from a woman aged 45-59 years with COVID-19, enrolled during active disease.

The rearrangement links TRBV5-1 to TRBJ1-1; perhaps TRBD1 as D (5 bases). This CDR3 contains 14 residues. The germline V gene encodes CDR1 SGHRS and CDR2 YFSETQ. With 1 base removed from V and 5 bases from J, the gap between germline ends came to 12 bases. The CDR3 coding sequence is TGCGCCAGCAGCTTGTGGGACGGGGGGACTGAAGCTTTCTTT. As protein: CASSLWDGGTEAFF.

This clone was detected once. The chain is built from TRBV6-5 and TRBJ1-1; perhaps TRBD1 as D (5 bases). The CDR3 consists of 14 residues. Germline CDR1 is MNHEY and CDR2 is SVGAGI. Deletions cut 6 bases from V and 4 bases from J, with 15 bases between. The CDR3 bases are TGTGCCAGCAGGGGTGGGGGAGGAGGCACTGAAGCTTTCTTT. Encoded protein: CASRGGGGGTEAFF.

V and J are TRBV28 and TRBJ1-2; D possibly corresponds to TRBD1 (6 bases). Germline V gene data show CDR1 as MDHEN and CDR2 as SYDVKM. The V end lost 10 bases, the J end lost 8 bases, and 14 bases lay between the germline ends. The CDR3 runs to 11 residues. In DNA, the CDR3 is TGTGCCATTCCAGGGGATCGAGGCTACACCTTC. Translation: CAIPGDRGYTF.

The V call is TRBV29-1, the J call TRBJ1-2; the match to TRBD1 covers 8 bases. This CDR3 has 13 residues. Germline CDR1 reads SQVTM; CDR2 reads ANQGSEA. Trimming cost V 4 bases and J 2 bases; bases outside gene matches: 3. The CDR3 here is CSVARTGNYGYTF. In DNA form, the CDR3 reads TGCAGCGTTGCCCGGACAGGGAACTATGGCTACACCTTC.

The J gene is TRBJ2-1, the V gene TRBV12-3 or TRBV12-4; D is ambiguous. V was trimmed by 5 bases and J by 8 bases, leaving 13 bases between them. The CDR3 contains 13 residues. The CDR3 protein is CASSLSEVHEQFF. CDR3 nucleotides: TGTGCCAGCAGTCTATCTGAAGTACATGAGCAGTTCTTC.

V is TRBV30 and J is TRBJ2-7; D possibly corresponds to TRBD1 (6 bases). Germline lookup yields CDR1 GTSNPN and CDR2 SVGIG (reference sequence). The V and J ends lost 2 bases and 5 bases respectively, with 22 bases between them. This CDR3 has 16 residues. CDR3 loop: CAWSLGQGTARDEQYF. CDR3 nucleotide sequence: TGTGCCTGGAGTCTGGGCCAGGGGACCGCCCGGGACGAGCAGTACTTC. Full variable domain (missing parts from reference TRBV30 and TRBJ2-7): SQTIHQWPATLVQPVGSPLSLECTVEGTSNPNLYWYRQAAGRGLQLLFYSVGIGQISSEVPQNLSASRPQDRQFILSSKKLLLSDSGFYLCAWSLGQGTARDEQYFGPGTRLTVT.

In its sample, this clone was seen once. V gene TRBV7-9 combines with J gene TRBJ2-3, with 10 bases matching TRBD2. Trimming at V came to 4 bases and at J to 2 bases, leaving 9 bases not matched to a gene. CDR1 SEHNR and CDR2 FQNEAQ come from the germline V gene (reference sequence). The CDR3 sequence is 17 residues long. This CDR3 reads CASSSSGLAAYTDTQYF. As DNA, the CDR3 is TGTGCCAGCAGCTCCTCTGGACTAGCGGCATACACAGATACGCAGTATTTT. Full variable domain (rest looked up from reference TRBV7-9 and TRBJ2-3): DTGVSQNPRHKITKRGQNVTFRCDPISEHNRLYWYRQTLGQGPEFLTYFQNEAQLEKSRLLSDRFSAERPKGSFSTLEIQRTEQGDSAMYLCASSSSGLAAYTDTQYFGPGTRLTVL.

V and J are TRBV28 and TRBJ2-7; TRBD2 is a possible D gene (5 bases). The length of the CDR3 is 15 residues. Trimming cost V 6 bases and J 0 bases, with 15 bases left between them. CDR1 is MDHEN and CDR2 is SYDVKM in the germline V gene. The CDR3 here is CASRPRDKGSYEQYF. The CDR3 DNA reads as TGTGCCAGCAGGCCCCGGGATAAGGGCTCCTACGAGCAGTACTTC.

The V and J genes are TRBV10-3 and TRBJ2-3; weak D call: TRBD2 (6 bases). Germline V gene sequence: CDR1 ENHRY, CDR2 SYGVKD. V was clipped by 3 bases and J by 0 bases, with 10 bases between them. CDR3 size: 15 residues. In DNA form, the CDR3 reads TGTGCCATCAGTGACCGTAGCGGTAGCACAGATACGCAGTATTTT. It specifies CAISDRSGSTDTQYF.

V is TRBV29-1 and J is TRBJ2-1; 8 bases match TRBD2. The CDR3 is 13 residues long. V trimming: 7 bases; J trimming: 3 bases; junction bases outside the gene matches: 5. CDR1 and CDR2 (germline): SQVTM, ANQGSEA. In DNA form, the CDR3 reads TGCAGCGGGAGTAGCGGGAACTACAATGAGCAGTTCTTC. This codes for CSGSSGNYNEQFF.

This chain's CDR3 is CASSPNLGLAGNEQFF. Written as DNA, the CDR3 is TGTGCCAGCAGCCCCAACCTGGGACTAGCGGGCAATGAGCAGTTCTTC. The chain is built from TRBV5-6 and TRBJ2-1, with 12 bases aligning to TRBD2. CDR3 length: 16 amino acids. Unmatched junction bases numbered 8, after V lost 4 bases and J lost 6 bases. The germline gives CDR1 SGHDT, CDR2 YYEEEE.

The J gene is TRBJ2-1, the V gene TRBV2; 12 positions agree with TRBD2. From germline, CDR1 is SNHLY and CDR2 FYNNEI. The CDR3 is made up of 14 amino acids. V trimming: 10 bases; J trimming: 4 bases; junction bases outside the gene matches: 5. CDR3 nucleotide sequence: TGTGCCACCTTACTAGCGGGGGGATACAATGAGCAGTTCTTC. It yields the protein CATLLAGGYNEQFF. The full variable domain, its missing parts supplied by reference TRBV2 and TRBJ2-1, is EPEVTQTPSHQVTQMGQEVILRCVPISNHLYFYWYRQILGQKVEFLVSFYNNEISEKSEIFDDQFSVERPDGSNFTLKIRSTKLEDSAMYFCATLLAGGYNEQFFGPGTRLTVL.

This sequence joins TRBV5-1 and TRBJ2-7; 10 bases are a match to TRBD1. CDR1 SGHRS and CDR2 YFSETQ come from the germline V gene. The trim removed 2 bases at V and 3 bases at J, leaving 11 bases unmatched. CDR3 size: 17 residues. This chain's CDR3 is CASSFRQGANMGYEQYF. CDR3 coding DNA: TGCGCCAGCAGCTTCCGACAGGGGGCCAATATGGGCTACGAGCAGTACTTC.

The gene calls are TRBV11-3 and TRBJ2-2, with D perhaps matching TRBD2 (7 bases). CDR1 and CDR2 from the germline V gene are SGHNT and YENEEA. The V gene lost 2 bases and the J gene lost 3 bases, with 16 bases spanning the gap. The CDR3 length is 17 residues. The CDR3 loop reads CASSLRVGGLYTGELFF. The CDR3 DNA follows: TGTGCCAGCAGCTTAAGAGTGGGGGGGCTATACACCGGGGAGCTGTTTTTT.

The chain has TRBV21-1 and TRBJ2-3; the DNA was not used to check the table's D call, TRBD2. TRBV21-1 is annotated as a pseudogene. This CDR3 has 18 residues. The CDR3 region is CASSKWRLAGDIPDTQYF. The CDR3 DNA sequence: TGTGCCAGCAGCAAATGGCGACTAGCGGGGGATATCCCAGATACGCAGTATTTT.

The chain recombines TRBV3-1 (or the pseudogene TRBV3-2) with TRBJ1-4; the D gene is possibly TRBD1 (6 bases). The germline V gene has CDR1 LGHDT and CDR2 YNNKEL (reference sequence). The CDR3 spans 14 residues. V was trimmed by 4 bases and J by 8 bases, leaving 14 bases between them. This CDR3 is CASSPDSASEKLFF. In nucleotides, the CDR3 is TGTGCCAGCAGCCCGGACAGTGCTTCCGAAAAACTGTTTTTT.

CDR3 DNA sequence: TGCGCCAGCAGCTCCACGGACACTTCTAACTATGGCTACACCTTC. It is translated as CASSSTDTSNYGYTF. The rearrangement links TRBV5-1 to TRBJ1-2; TRBD1 might be the D (5 bases). CDR1 and CDR2 from the germline V gene are SGHRS and YFSETQ. V was shortened by 3 bases and J by 0 bases, with 12 bases between the two germline ends. The CDR3 length is 15 residues. Together with reference TRBV5-1 and TRBJ1-2, the CDR3 gives the full variable domain: KAGVTQTPRYLIKTRGQQVTLSCSPISGHRSVSWYQQTPGQGLQFLFEYFSETQRNKGNFPGRFSGRQFSNSRSEMNVSTLELGDSALYLCASSSTDTSNYGYTFGSGTRLTVV.

The CDR3 region has the DNA TGTGCCAGTAGTCCGCCAATGGGACAGGTTAACACTGAAGCTTTCTTT. This encodes CASSPPMGQVNTEAFF. V usage is TRBV19 and J usage is TRBJ1-1; 8 bases agree with TRBD1. This CDR3 is 16 amino acids long. Germline trimming cut 5 bases from V and 2 bases from J; bases unmatched to any gene: 10. Germline lookup yields CDR1 LNHDA and CDR2 SQIVND (reference sequence).

The CDR3 DNA reads TGCGCCAGCAGCTTGAGACAGGGTGGGACTAACTATGGCTACACCTTC. This translates into CASSLRQGGTNYGYTF. The chain has TRBV5-1 and TRBJ1-2, with TRBD1 matching 7 bases. Trimming cost V 1 base and J 0 bases; bases outside gene matches: 6. CDR3 length: 16 amino acids. Germline loops: CDR1 SGHRS, CDR2 YFSETQ.

The rearrangement uses TRBV5-5 and TRBJ2-3; a possible D gene is TRBD2 (6 bases). Per the germline V gene, CDR1 is SGHKS and CDR2 is YYEKEE (reference sequence). The CDR3 sequence is 16 residues long. V was cut by 1 base and J by 3 bases, with 15 bases left in between. CDR3 loop: CASSLPGGGKTDTQYF. The CDR3 DNA sequence: TGTGCCAGCAGCTTGCCCGGGGGAGGTAAAACAGATACGCAGTATTTT.

This chain connects TRBV27 to TRBJ1-6; no reliable D call. The CDR3 extends over 15 amino acids. Per germline, CDR1 MNHEY and CDR2 SMNVEV (reference sequence). Trimming stripped 5 bases from V and 7 bases from J, with 15 bases between. The CDR3 loop reads CASSPPGVSNSPLHF. In nucleotides, the CDR3 is TGTGCCAGCAGTCCTCCGGGAGTCTCGAATTCACCCCTCCACTTT.